The entry that follows covers one T cell receptor beta chain sequence. The method was immunoSEQ multiplex PCR; TCRdb's version includes in-frame clones alone and lacks a portion of them. The table includes 200,000 to 250,000 clones, about 93% detected once. This specimen comes from a study of T cell responses to AZD1222 COVID-19 vaccine. This CDR3 spans 17 amino acids. V was clipped by 1 base and J by 0 bases, with 13 bases between them. The germline CDR1 and CDR2 sequences are SGHVS and FQNEAQ. This sequence originates from an adult in good health. The gene calls are TRBV7-8 and TRBJ1-3; no clear D gene. Sample: peripheral blood, taken on day 0 of MenACWY control vaccination. The CDR3 bases are TGTGCCAGCAGCTTAGTATACAGTACCAGCTCTGGAAACACCATATATTTT. This gives the protein CASSLVYSTSSGNTIYF.